These 27 T cell receptor beta chains were sequenced from one sample in a study of T cell responses to AZD1222 COVID-19 vaccine. TCRdb's table, derived via immunoSEQ multiplex PCR, lists solely in-frame clones and lacks some. The data show about 120,000 clones, 85% to 90% seen once. Sequenced here: peripheral blood, sampled on day 0 of MenACWY control vaccination. These receptor sequences come from an adult in good health.

This sequence joins TRBV5-1 and TRBJ2-7; no firm D call. The V gene lost 0 bases and the J gene lost 3 bases, with 7 bases spanning the gap. Germline V gene lookup returns CDR1 SGHRS and CDR2 YFSETQ. The CDR3 length is 13 residues. The CDR3 sequence is CASSLDAYYEQYF. In DNA form, the CDR3 reads TGCGCCAGCAGCTTGGACGCCTACTACGAGCAGTACTTC.

The chain links TRBV6-5 to TRBJ1-2; TRBD1 is a possible D gene (5 bases). V lost 2 bases and J lost 6, with 7 bases in between. The V gene's germline CDR1 is MNHEY and CDR2 SVGAGI. The CDR3 sequence is 12 residues long. As DNA, the CDR3 is TGTGCCAGCAGTTACCAGGGAGATGGCTACACCTTC. Its protein product is CASSYQGDGYTF.

The chain employs TRBV7-9 and TRBJ2-2; D gene unclear. The length of the CDR3 is 14 residues. The V gene's germline CDR1 is SEHNR and CDR2 FQNEAQ (reference sequence). Between the trimmed V and J ends, which lost 3 bases and 1 base, there was a span of 6 bases. In DNA, the CDR3 is TGTGCCAGCAGCTTGTTACAGAACACCGGGGAGCTGTTTTTT. Protein product: CASSLLQNTGELFF.

The chain has TRBV4-1 and TRBJ1-5, with D uncertain. Germline CDR1 reads MGHRA; CDR2 reads YSYEKL. The CDR3 runs to 16 residues. The V and J ends lost 1 base and 7 bases respectively, with 17 bases between them. CDR3 in amino acids: CASSQGPITLRQPQHF. DNA of the CDR3: TGCGCCAGCAGCCAAGGCCCAATAACCCTGAGGCAGCCCCAGCATTTT.

The chain carries TRBV5-1 and TRBJ1-1, with D perhaps matching TRBD1 (5 bases). This CDR3 has 14 residues. Germline CDR1 reads SGHRS; CDR2 reads YFSETQ. The V end was cut by 4 bases, the J end by 0 bases, with 10 bases between. Here the CDR3 DNA reads TGCGCCAGCAGCCTGACACAGGTGAACACTGAAGCTTTCTTT. This sequence encodes CASSLTQVNTEAFF.

CDR3: CASKAGTGGQGEAFF. The CDR3 region has the DNA TGTGCCAGCAAGGCGGGGACAGGGGGTCAGGGTGAAGCTTTCTTT. The rearrangement links TRBV6-5 to TRBJ1-1; 11 nucleotides line up with TRBD1. This CDR3 comprises 15 residues. The V gene end was trimmed by 7 bases and the J gene end by 7 bases; junction bases not matched to a gene: 11. Germline-derived CDR1 and CDR2 are MNHEY and SVGAGI.

The CDR3 loop reads CASSSRQGAFGELFF. CDR3 coding DNA: TGTGCCAGCAGCTCGCGACAGGGGGCCTTCGGGGAGCTGTTTTTT. The chain combines TRBV7-2 with TRBJ2-2, with 10 bases aligning to TRBD1. Germline V lookup: CDR1 SGHTA, CDR2 FQGNSA. The CDR3 is 15 residues long. V was pared by 4 bases and J by 7 bases, with 6 bases of the junction left unmatched.

This clone has a single count. This chain uses TRBV10-3 with TRBJ1-2; D not certain. V shed 3 bases and J shed 0 bases, with 8 bases lying between them. This CDR3 comprises 14 residues. Germline-derived CDR1 and CDR2 are ENHRY and SYGVKD. The CDR3, as DNA: TGTGCCATCAGTGAAGGTGACGCTAACTATGGCTACACCTTC. Translation gives CAISEGDANYGYTF.

The chain joins TRBV6-5 to TRBJ1-1; possibly TRBD1 for D (5 bases). V was trimmed by 5 bases and J by 3 bases, leaving 16 bases between them. This CDR3 spans 15 amino acids. Germline V gene sequence: CDR1 MNHEY, CDR2 SVGAGI. CDR3 coding DNA: TGTGCCAGCAGTCCTTCTTACAGGAGACACACTGAAGCTTTCTTT. Its translation is CASSPSYRRHTEAFF.

This rearrangement joins TRBV7-3 to TRBJ2-3; D not resolved. Germline CDR1 is SGHTA and CDR2 is FQGTGA. The CDR3 has 14 residues. Trimming left V 2 bases short and J 0 bases short, with 6 bases between. CDR3 amino acids: CASSLVGSTDTQYF. DNA of the CDR3: TGTGCCAGCAGCTTAGTGGGTAGCACAGATACGCAGTATTTT. Using reference TRBV7-3 and TRBJ2-3 for the parts outside the CDR3, the full variable domain is GAGVSQTPSNKVTEKGKYVELRCDPISGHTALYWYRQSLGQGPEFLIYFQGTGAADDSGLPNDRFFAVRPEGSVSTLKIQRTERGDSAVYLCASSLVGSTDTQYFGPGTRLTVL.

This clone was counted a single time. The V and J genes are TRBV24-1 and TRBJ2-3, with D hard to call. The CDR3 loop spans 17 amino acids. Germline CDR1 is KGHDR and CDR2 is SFDVKD. Trimming pared 0 bases from V and 2 bases from J, leaving 14 bases between. DNA of the CDR3: TGTGCCACCAGTGATTTGGAGTCGTGGGGTTCCACAGATACGCAGTATTTT. It yields the protein CATSDLESWGSTDTQYF.

This chain links TRBV27 with TRBJ2-7; D is perhaps TRBD1 (6 bases). The CDR3 has 14 amino acids. V lost 4 bases to trimming and J lost 5 bases, with 15 bases between them. Germline lookup yields CDR1 MNHEY and CDR2 SMNVEV (reference sequence). DNA of the CDR3: TGTGCCAGCAGTTCTGGGACAATTCTCCACGAGCAGTACTTC. It yields the protein CASSSGTILHEQYF.

The sample holds a few counts of this clone. The V gene is TRBV24-1, the J gene TRBJ2-1; TRBD2 matches 8 bases. Trimming at V came to 4 bases and at J to 1 base, leaving 5 bases not matched to a gene. The CDR3 loop spans 16 amino acids. Germline V gene lookup returns CDR1 KGHDR and CDR2 SFDVKD. The CDR3 reads CATSDGTRGSYNEQFF. DNA for the CDR3: TGTGCCACCAGTGACGGGACTAGGGGGTCCTACAATGAGCAGTTCTTC.

CDR3 nucleotides: TGTGCCAGCAGGATCTACAGGGGTCTACCCTGGGGGGCGTCATTGAATGAGCAGTTCTTC. Amino acids: CASRIYRGLPWGASLNEQFF. This chain joins TRBV27 and TRBJ2-1; maybe TRBD1 (7 bases). The germline V and J ends were trimmed by 6 bases and 7 bases, with 34 bases remaining between them. Germline-derived CDR1 and CDR2 are MNHEY and SMNVEV (reference sequence). The CDR3 is 20 amino acids.

The chain carries TRBV30 and TRBJ2-3; D tentatively fits TRBD1 or TRBD2 (5 bases each). V was trimmed by 2 bases and J by 2 bases, leaving 14 bases between them. CDR1 and CDR2 from the germline V gene are GTSNPN and SVGIG (reference sequence). This CDR3 is built from 15 residues. This CDR3 is CAWSRGGVDTDTQYF. CDR3 nucleotides: TGTGCCTGGAGTCGTGGGGGAGTCGACACAGATACGCAGTATTTT.

The chain has TRBV4-3 and TRBJ1-6; D is perhaps TRBD1 (6 bases). The germline V gene encodes CDR1 LGHNA and CDR2 YSLEER. The ends were cut back, 0 bases at V and 7 bases at J, with 10 bases in the middle. The CDR3 runs 15 residues. The CDR3 DNA reads as TGCGCCAGCAGCCAAGATGGGCAGGGGAATTCACCCCTCCACTTT. Protein: CASSQDGQGNSPLHF.

CDR3 residues: CASSDLGDEQFF. The CDR3 DNA follows: TGTGCCAGCAGTGATTTGGGCGATGAGCAGTTCTTC. The rearrangement uses TRBV2 and TRBJ2-1, with D unclear. The V gene lost 3 bases and the J gene lost 8 bases, with 8 bases spanning the gap. The CDR3 is made up of 12 amino acids. Germline values: CDR1 SNHLY, CDR2 FYNNEI.

J is TRBJ1-2 and V is TRBV5-1, with D perhaps TRBD1 (6 bases). The CDR3 totals 14 residues. The germline gives CDR1 SGHRS, CDR2 YFSETQ. The V gene lost 0 bases and the J gene lost 6 bases, with 12 bases spanning the gap. The DNA for the CDR3 is TGCGCCAGCAGCTTGGGGTCGGGGGCCGATGGCTACACCTTC. Translation gives CASSLGSGADGYTF.

This CDR3 is CASSPGGRPYEQYF. The CDR3 DNA reads TGTGCCAGCAGCCCAGGGGGTCGTCCCTACGAGCAGTACTTC. The chain has TRBV5-4 and TRBJ2-7; the match to TRBD1 covers 7 bases. CDR1 is SGHNT, CDR2 YYREEE, per germline (reference sequence). J was trimmed by 2 bases and V by 4 bases; bases with no gene match: 6. The CDR3 consists of 14 residues.

The chain combines TRBV27 with TRBJ1-1; possibly TRBD1 for D (5 bases). CDR1 MNHEY and CDR2 SMNVEV come from the germline V gene (reference sequence). Trimming pared 3 bases from V and 4 bases from J, leaving 9 bases between. This CDR3 has 13 residues. The CDR3 loop reads CASSFGRGTEAFF. The CDR3 nucleotides read TGTGCCAGCAGTTTTGGAAGGGGCACTGAAGCTTTCTTT.

The chain uses TRBV6-6 and TRBJ2-3; TRBD1 matches 9 bases. The CDR3 is made up of 14 amino acids. J gave up 6 bases and V 7 bases, and 8 bases lay outside the gene matches. Germline CDR1 is MNHNY and CDR2 is SVGAGI (reference sequence). CDR3 coding DNA: TGTGCCAGCAATCCGGGACAGGGTGGTGATACGCAGTATTTT. Protein: CASNPGQGGDTQYF.

This clone is a singleton in its sample. The chain employs TRBV5-5 and TRBJ2-2; D is unresolved. V lost 2 bases and J lost 7, with 15 bases in between. Germline V gene data show CDR1 as SGHKS and CDR2 as YYEKEE (reference sequence). This CDR3 has 15 amino acids. CDR3 in amino acids: CASSFRSLSYGELFF. Here the CDR3 DNA reads TGTGCCAGCAGCTTTCGGAGCCTAAGTTACGGGGAGCTGTTTTTT.

The V gene is TRBV7-9, the J gene TRBJ2-2, with D perhaps TRBD1 (5 bases). V lost 5 bases, J lost 0 bases, and 13 bases lay in between. CDR3 length: 16 amino acids. The germline V gene encodes CDR1 SEHNR and CDR2 FQNEAQ (reference sequence). CDR3 residues: CASSVPTGSNTGELFF. CDR3 DNA sequence: TGTGCCAGCAGCGTGCCCACAGGTTCGAACACCGGGGAGCTGTTTTTT. The full variable domain, its missing parts supplied by reference TRBV7-9 and TRBJ2-2, is DTGVSQNPRHKITKRGQNVTFRCDPISEHNRLYWYRQTLGQGPEFLTYFQNEAQLEKSRLLSDRFSAERPKGSFSTLEIQRTEQGDSAMYLCASSVPTGSNTGELFFGEGSRLTVL.

The chain joins TRBV5-4 to TRBJ2-1; D is uncertain. The V end was cut by 0 bases, the J end by 4 bases, with 5 bases between. This CDR3 region has 13 residues. Looked up from germline, CDR1 is SGHNT and CDR2 is YYREEE (reference sequence). The DNA for the CDR3 is TGTGCCAGCAGCTTGGGTTCATACAATGAGCAGTTCTTC. As protein: CASSLGSYNEQFF.

The chain carries TRBV10-3 and TRBJ2-1, with TRBD2 identical over 16 bases. CDR3 length: 16 amino acids. Trimming removed 6 bases from V and 14 bases from J; junction bases left unmatched: 13. The germline V gene encodes CDR1 ENHRY and CDR2 SYGVKD. The CDR3 DNA sequence: TGTGCCATCAGGGACAGGGGACTAGCGGGAGGGGGTCATGAGTTCTTC. This encodes CAIRDRGLAGGGHEFF.

The J gene is TRBJ1-5, the V gene TRBV15; D gene ambiguous. Looked up from germline, CDR1 is LNHNV and CDR2 is YYDKDF (reference sequence). Trimming shortened V by 1 base and J by 0 bases, and 7 bases separated the two germline ends. This CDR3 region has 15 residues. CDR3 sequence (DNA): TGTGCCACCAGCAGAGCTGGATTTAGCAATCAGCCCCAGCATTTT. It encodes CATSRAGFSNQPQHF.

In regard to this clone: Other DNA sequences from this sample encode an identical CDR3 as well. The rearrangement joins TRBV29-1 to TRBJ2-1; the D is unclear. This CDR3 is built from 11 residues. Trimming left V 2 bases short and J 6 bases short, with 5 bases between. From germline, CDR1 is SQVTM and CDR2 ANQGSEA. The CDR3 DNA follows: TGCAGCGTTGAACGGGTCAATGAGCAGTTCTTC. This encodes CSVERVNEQFF.